The 31 T cell receptor beta chains below all came from one sample that was sequenced in a study of regulatory T cells in long-lasting Graves disease. Sequencing libraries for TCR beta were prepared with iRepertoire HTBI primers and Arm-PCR of CDR3 regions. TCRdb redid the calling of the multiplex PCR reads with MiXCR, one entry per CDR3 protein. The data show roughly 520,000 distinct CDR3 sequences, more than 10% seen once. Documented time point: newly diagnosed GD, antithyroid drugs for less than 3 months. Following extraction of RNA from PBMCs, that RNA was used to make the TCR library. These sequences were also reported in another study, on T cells in Graves' hyperthyroidism and ophthalmopathy.

The starting material was peripheral blood mononuclear cells (PBMCs), obtained at new diagnosis, from a patient treated with antithyroid drugs. These receptors came from a woman aged 30 to 39 with Graves disease.

J is TRBJ2-7 and V is TRBV6-2 or TRBV6-3; tentative D call: TRBD1 (6 bases). Trimming shortened V by 7 bases and J by 0 bases, and 16 bases separated the two germline ends. CDR3 length: 15 residues. Germline V gives CDR1 MNHEY, CDR2 SVGEGT. The CDR3 nucleotides are TGTGCCAGCAAAGGGGACAAAAGATTCTCCTACGAGCAGTACTTC. Protein: CASKGDKRFSYEQYF.

The table lists this clonotype with many counts. The V call is TRBV29-1, the J call TRBJ1-2; 7 bases map to TRBD1. The germline gives CDR1 SQVTM, CDR2 ANQGSEA. The CDR3 consists of 13 residues. V trimming: 7 bases; J trimming: 3 bases; junction bases outside the gene matches: 8. The CDR3 sequence: CSGQGGTDYGYTF. Written as DNA, the CDR3 is TGCAGCGGCCAAGGGGGCACGGACTATGGCTACACCTTC. The full variable domain, in which reference TRBV29-1 and TRBJ1-2 provide the parts outside the CDR3, is SAVISQKPSRDICQRGTSLTIQCQVDSQVTMMFWYRQQPGQSLTLIATANQGSEATYESGFVIDKFPISRPNLTFSTLTVSNMSPEDSSIYLCSGQGGTDYGYTFGSGTRLTVV.

This clonotype was detected a few times. The chain couples TRBV5-1 to TRBJ2-5; D remains unclear. Germline lookup yields CDR1 SGHRS and CDR2 YFSETQ. The V end was cut by 0 bases, the J end by 5 bases, with 8 bases between. This CDR3 is 13 amino acids long. CDR3 amino acids: CASSLDSWETQYF. CDR3 coding DNA: TGCGCCAGCAGCTTGGACTCTTGGGAGACCCAGTACTTC.

Many counts were recorded for this clonotype. This rearrangement joins TRBV18 to TRBJ2-7, with 11 nucleotides matching TRBD1. Germline CDR1 KGHSH, CDR2 LQKENI. The trim removed 2 bases at V and 6 bases at J, leaving 3 bases unmatched. The CDR3 extends over 14 amino acids. The CDR3 loop reads CASSPWTGGGEQYF. CDR3 nucleotide sequence: TGTGCCAGCTCACCATGGACAGGGGGCGGCGAGCAGTACTTC.

This clonotype was seen many times. The rearrangement uses TRBV6-2 or TRBV6-3 and TRBJ2-5, with TRBD2 matching 10 bases. The germline CDR1 and CDR2 sequences are MNHEY and SVGEGT. The CDR3 consists of 15 residues. J was trimmed by 5 bases and V by 6 bases; bases with no gene match: 9. CDR3 protein: CASSSAGGPGETQYF. CDR3 DNA: TGTGCCAGCAGCTCAGCGGGAGGGCCGGGGGAGACCCAGTACTTC.

The table lists this clonotype with many counts. The chain has TRBV30 and TRBJ2-5; 12 nucleotides match TRBD2. Germline CDR1 reads GTSNPN; CDR2 reads SVGIG (reference sequence). The ends lost 7 bases at V and 3 bases at J; junction bases unmatched: 18. This CDR3 spans 18 amino acids. Written as DNA, the CDR3 is TGTGCCTCCCACGAAGCTAGCGGGAGGGCCGATCTCGAAGAGACCCAGTACTTC. Amino acids: CASHEASGRADLEETQYF. The full variable domain, rest sourced from reference TRBV30 and TRBJ2-5, is SQTIHQWPATLVQPVGSPLSLECTVEGTSNPNLYWYRQAAGRGLQLLFYSVGIGQISSEVPQNLSASRPQDRQFILSSKKLLLSDSGFYLCASHEASGRADLEETQYFGPGTRLLVL.

The chain recombines TRBV6-2 or TRBV6-3 with TRBJ1-2; 8 bases match TRBD1. There are 14 residues in the CDR3. V shed 6 bases, J shed 3 bases, and the junction held 6 bases outside the gene matches. Germline values: CDR1 MNHEY, CDR2 SVGEGT. This chain's CDR3 is CASRSPGGDYGYTF. The CDR3 coding sequence is TGTGCCAGCAGAAGCCCAGGGGGCGACTATGGCTACACCTTC.

This clonotype has more than one count but fewer than ten. The rearrangement uses TRBV15 and TRBJ2-7, with D perhaps TRBD2 (6 bases). Trimming removed 0 bases at V and 6 bases at J, with 15 bases between. This CDR3 is built from 15 residues. The germline V gene has CDR1 LNHNV and CDR2 YYDKDF (reference sequence). The CDR3 sequence is CATSRDQRAGPEQYF. In nucleotides, the CDR3 is TGTGCCACCAGCAGAGATCAGCGGGCTGGGCCCGAGCAGTACTTC.

There are many counts of this clonotype. V gene TRBV24-1 combines with J gene TRBJ2-5, with a tentative D call TRBD2 (7 bases). The CDR3 runs to 16 residues. The germline V and J ends were trimmed by 3 bases and 2 bases, with 15 bases remaining between them. Per germline, CDR1 KGHDR and CDR2 SFDVKD. CDR3 sequence reads: CATSDPVRGGQETQYF. CDR3 DNA sequence: TGTGCCACCAGTGATCCCGTAAGGGGGGGTCAAGAGACCCAGTACTTC.

The CDR3 DNA follows: TGTGCCAGTAGTCCTCTGTCGGGAGGTCCCGGGGACGAGCAGTACTTC. Encoded protein: CASSPLSGGPGDEQYF. This chain connects TRBV19 to TRBJ2-7; TRBD2 agrees at 7 bases. Looked up from germline, CDR1 is LNHDA and CDR2 is SQIVND (reference sequence). Trimming took 5 bases from V and 5 from J; bases not matched to a gene: 15. The CDR3 totals 16 residues. Full variable domain (outside the CDR3, taken from reference TRBV19 and TRBJ2-7): DGGITQSPKYLFRKEGQNVTLSCEQNLNHDAMYWYRQDPGQGLRLIYYSQIVNDFQKGDIAEGYSVSREKKESFPLTVTSAQKNPTAFYLCASSPLSGGPGDEQYFGPGTRLTVT.

This clonotype was observed many times. The chain is built from TRBV11-2 and TRBJ2-1; 7 positions agree with TRBD1. CDR3 length: 15 amino acids. Germline CDR1 is SGHAT and CDR2 is FQNNGV. The ends lost 5 bases at V and 5 bases at J; junction bases unmatched: 9. Here the CDR3 reads CASSLSGTDNNEQFF. For the CDR3, the DNA is TGTGCCAGCAGCCTTTCCGGGACAGACAACAATGAGCAGTTCTTC.

In this sample, this clonotype turned up many times. The chain is built from TRBV29-1 and TRBJ2-7; 8 positions match TRBD1. There are 14 residues in the CDR3. Germline CDR1 and CDR2: SQVTM and ANQGSEA. The V gene end was trimmed by 2 bases and the J gene end by 4 bases; junction bases not matched to a gene: 7. The CDR3 coding sequence is TGCAGCGTTGAATGGGCAGGGGGCTTGTACGAGCAGTACTTC. This translates into CSVEWAGGLYEQYF.

V is TRBV19 and J is TRBJ1-1, with 8 bases identical to TRBD1. The CDR3 totals 13 residues. Germline loops: CDR1 LNHDA, CDR2 SQIVND (reference sequence). The ends lost 6 bases at V and 1 base at J; junction bases unmatched: 1. In DNA form, the CDR3 reads TGTGCCAGTAGGCAGGGGGCGAACACTGAAGCTTTCTTT. Protein sequence: CASRQGANTEAFF.

The chain combines TRBV19 with TRBJ1-1; no reliable D call. The CDR3 contains 11 residues. Trimming took off 7 bases at V and 1 base at J, with 4 bases between the two ends. CDR1 and CDR2 (germline): LNHDA, SQIVND (reference sequence). CDR3 in amino acids: CASIWNTEAFF. Written as DNA, the CDR3 is TGTGCCAGTATCTGGAACACTGAAGCTTTCTTT.

This clonotype was observed many times. V usage is TRBV12-3 or TRBV12-4 and J usage is TRBJ2-7, with D possibly being TRBD1 (6 bases). The CDR3 length is 13 residues. Trimming took off 5 bases at V and 4 bases at J, with 12 bases between the two ends. This CDR3 is CASSTQDRYEQYF. CDR3 in DNA: TGTGCCAGCAGTACACAGGACAGATACGAGCAGTACTTC.

At least ten counts were recorded for this clonotype. The chain couples TRBV6-5 to TRBJ2-1; 9 bases are shared with TRBD2. CDR1 MNHEY and CDR2 SVGAGI come from the germline V gene. The CDR3 runs 17 residues. Germline trimming cut 3 bases from V and 8 bases from J; bases unmatched to any gene: 14. Here the CDR3 DNA reads TGTGCCAGCAGTTATTCCGCTAGCGGGACCACCGGGGATGAGCAGTTCTTC. Translated, it gives CASSYSASGTTGDEQFF.

This clonotype was picked up many times. V gene TRBV28 combines with J gene TRBJ1-2, with D uncertain. The CDR3 covers 11 residues. CDR1 is MDHEN, CDR2 SYDVKM, per germline. V dropped 3 bases and J dropped 6 bases, with 5 bases sitting between them. CDR3 sequence reads: CASSFRDGYTF. As DNA, the CDR3 is TGTGCCAGCAGTTTCCGGGATGGCTACACCTTC.

This clonotype turned up a few times. The chain links TRBV20-1 to TRBJ2-3; D gene ambiguous. V was cut by 5 bases and J by 0 bases, with 6 bases left in between. Per germline, CDR1 DFQATT and CDR2 SNEGSKA (reference sequence). The CDR3 has 12 residues. The CDR3 DNA sequence: TGCAGTGCTTACTCTAGCACAGATACGCAGTATTTT. It encodes CSAYSSTDTQYF.

This clonotype was found many times. This chain uses TRBV15 with TRBJ2-3; D might be TRBD2 (6 bases). CDR1 LNHNV and CDR2 YYDKDF come from the germline V gene (reference sequence). The CDR3 is 16 residues long. Trimming stripped 0 bases from V and 2 bases from J, with 12 bases between. This chain's CDR3 is CATSRDNTGVTDTQYF. CDR3 coding DNA: TGTGCCACCAGCAGAGATAATACGGGAGTCACAGATACGCAGTATTTT. The full variable domain, with the rest looked up from reference TRBV15 and TRBJ2-3, is DAMVIQNPRYQVTQFGKPVTLSCSQTLNHNVMYWYQQKSSQAPKLLFHYYDKDFNNEADTPDNFQSRRPNTSFCFLDIRSPGLGDTAMYLCATSRDNTGVTDTQYFGPGTRLTVL.

This clonotype came up many times. The chain couples TRBV11-2 to TRBJ2-7; a possible D gene is TRBD2 (6 bases). The CDR3 has 13 residues. The V and J ends lost 5 bases and 2 bases respectively, with 10 bases between them. Germline V gene data show CDR1 as SGHAT and CDR2 as FQNNGV. CDR3 bases: TGTGCCAGCAGCCGGGGGACCGCCTACGAGCAGTACTTC. This gives the protein CASSRGTAYEQYF.

Comments on this clonotype: This clone may be a read error of a much larger clone one base away. The genes are TRBV5-1 and TRBJ2-1; TRBD2 is a possible D gene (5 bases). The germline V gene encodes CDR1 SGHRS and CDR2 YFSETQ. The CDR3 totals 14 residues. The CDR3 DNA reads TGCGCCAGCAGCTTGGCCTCTAGCCCTGGTGAGCACTTCTTC. Encoded protein: CASSLASSPGEHFF.

This clonotype was counted only a few times. This chain links TRBV20-1 with TRBJ1-1; 9 bases line up with TRBD1. CDR3 length: 13 amino acids. Germline-derived CDR1 and CDR2 are DFQATT and SNEGSKA (reference sequence). With 7 bases clipped from V and 6 bases from J, the junction kept 9 bases outside the gene matches. CDR3 coding DNA: TGCAGTGGCAAACAGGGGGCGCTCCCTGAAGCTTTCTTT. It codes for CSGKQGALPEAFF.

Many counts were recorded for this clonotype. The chain employs TRBV2 and TRBJ2-3; D is undetermined. V gave up 6 bases and J gave up 5 bases, with 9 bases separating them. The length of the CDR3 is 12 residues. Germline V gene sequence: CDR1 SNHLY, CDR2 FYNNEI. The CDR3 bases are TGTGCCAGCAGGCGACCAGGAGATACGCAGTATTTT. As protein: CASRRPGDTQYF. Using reference TRBV2 and TRBJ2-3 for the parts outside the CDR3, the full variable domain is EPEVTQTPSHQVTQMGQEVILRCVPISNHLYFYWYRQILGQKVEFLVSFYNNEISEKSEIFDDQFSVERPDGSNFTLKIRSTKLEDSAMYFCASRRPGDTQYFGPGTRLTVL.

In the case of this clonotype: One base separates it from a far larger clone, so it is likely a read error. The chain uses TRBV28 and TRBJ1-3; D remains ambiguous. CDR1 is MDHEN and CDR2 is SYDVKM in the germline V gene. This CDR3 has 14 amino acids. V was cut by 5 bases and J by 9 bases, with 17 bases left in between. CDR3 sequence reads: CASSESTEEPTIYF. The CDR3 region has the DNA TGTGCCAGCAGTGAGTCGACGGAGGAGCCCACCATATATTTT.

This clonotype came up many times. V gene TRBV28 combines with J gene TRBJ2-5; a possible D gene is TRBD2 (5 bases). Germline V gives CDR1 MDHEN, CDR2 SYDVKM. V lost 3 bases and J 2 bases, leaving 13 bases between the germline ends. The CDR3 consists of 15 residues. CDR3 nucleotides: TGTGCCAGCAGTTTCATCGGGGATTCACAAGAGACCCAGTACTTC. Translation gives CASSFIGDSQETQYF.

This clonotype was seen a few times. CDR3 DNA sequence: TGTGCCAGCAGTTCGTCCCACCCCGCCGGAAAAGGGGAGACCCAGTACTTC. This sequence encodes CASSSSHPAGKGETQYF. V usage is TRBV25-1 and J usage is TRBJ2-5; no definite D call. The germline CDR1 and CDR2 sequences are MGHDK and SYGVNS. The V end was cut by 5 bases, the J end by 5 bases, with 24 bases between. CDR3 size: 17 residues.

This clonotype was counted many times. The chain couples TRBV2 to TRBJ1-2, with D maybe TRBD1 (6 bases). The CDR3 spans 16 residues. V was trimmed by 6 bases and J by 1 base, leaving 18 bases between them. From germline, CDR1 is SNHLY and CDR2 FYNNEI. The CDR3 loop reads CASRGGGRYFNYGYTF. As DNA, the CDR3 is TGTGCCAGCAGGGGGGGGGGGCGATATTTTAACTATGGCTACACCTTC. The complete variable domain, with remaining parts taken from reference TRBV2 and TRBJ1-2, reads EPEVTQTPSHQVTQMGQEVILRCVPISNHLYFYWYRQILGQKVEFLVSFYNNEISEKSEIFDDQFSVERPDGSNFTLKIRSTKLEDSAMYFCASRGGGRYFNYGYTFGSGTRLTVV.

The sample holds many counts of this clonotype. The V gene is TRBV7-9, the J gene TRBJ2-1; D is uncertain. Germline CDR1 and CDR2: SEHNR and FQNEAQ (reference sequence). V was pared by 0 bases and J by 8 bases, with 20 bases between. This CDR3 is 17 amino acids long. CDR3 sequence (DNA): TGTGCCAGCAGCTTAGCTGCCGGGCCCATCTCCGGCGATGAGCAGTTCTTC. Translation: CASSLAAGPISGDEQFF. The full variable domain, in which reference TRBV7-9 and TRBJ2-1 provide the parts outside the CDR3, is DTGVSQNPRHKITKRGQNVTFRCDPISEHNRLYWYRQTLGQGPEFLTYFQNEAQLEKSRLLSDRFSAERPKGSFSTLEIQRTEQGDSAMYLCASSLAAGPISGDEQFFGPGTRLTVL.

In its sample, this clonotype was seen many times. The chain has TRBV4-3 and TRBJ1-1; 10 nucleotides align to TRBD1. CDR1 and CDR2 from the germline V gene are LGHNA and YSLEER. The CDR3 consists of 13 residues. J gave up 8 bases and V 6 bases, and 6 bases lay outside the gene matches. This CDR3 is CASRGQGYDEAFF. CDR3 nucleotides: TGCGCCAGCAGGGGACAGGGGTACGACGAAGCTTTCTTT.

The chain couples TRBV12-3 or TRBV12-4 to TRBJ2-1; D is perhaps TRBD1 (5 bases). The CDR3 extends over 15 amino acids. V lost 7 bases and J 0 bases, leaving 13 bases between the germline ends. CDR3 region: CASIWGLPSYNEQFF. The CDR3 nucleotides are TGTGCCAGCATTTGGGGCTTACCCTCCTACAATGAGCAGTTCTTC.

Only a few counts were recorded for this clonotype. This could be a read error, since a much larger clone is one nucleotide away. The chain combines TRBV28 with TRBJ2-7; 7 nucleotides match TRBD2. The V and J ends lost 11 bases and 3 bases, in that order; junction bases with no gene match: 16. Per the germline V gene, CDR1 is MDHEN and CDR2 is SYDVKM. This CDR3 contains 15 residues. CDR3 sequence: CASSPSGLADYEQYF. DNA for the CDR3: TGTGCCTCCAGTCCCTCGGGGCTAGCGGACTACGAGCAGTACTTC.